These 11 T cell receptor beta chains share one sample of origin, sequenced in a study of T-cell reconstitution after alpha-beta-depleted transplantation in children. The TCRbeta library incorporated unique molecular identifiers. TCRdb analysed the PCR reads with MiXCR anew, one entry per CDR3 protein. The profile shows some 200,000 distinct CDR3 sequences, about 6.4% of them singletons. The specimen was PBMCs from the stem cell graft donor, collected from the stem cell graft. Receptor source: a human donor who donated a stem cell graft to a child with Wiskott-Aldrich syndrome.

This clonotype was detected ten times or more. For the CDR3, the DNA is TGTGCCAGCAGTTTACAGGCCCAAGGGGGTGGGGAGCTGTTTTTT. Translation: CASSLQAQGGGELFF. This chain uses TRBV12-3 or TRBV12-4 with TRBJ2-2, with D possibly matching TRBD1 (6 bases). The CDR3 is made up of 15 amino acids. V lost 2 bases to trimming and J lost 8 bases, with 15 bases between them.

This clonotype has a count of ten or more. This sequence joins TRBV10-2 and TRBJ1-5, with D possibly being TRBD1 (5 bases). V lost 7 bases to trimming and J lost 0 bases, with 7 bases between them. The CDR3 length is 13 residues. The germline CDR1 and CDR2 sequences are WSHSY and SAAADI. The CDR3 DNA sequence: TGCGCCAGCACCAGGGATAGCAATCAGCCCCAGCATTTT. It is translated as CASTRDSNQPQHF.

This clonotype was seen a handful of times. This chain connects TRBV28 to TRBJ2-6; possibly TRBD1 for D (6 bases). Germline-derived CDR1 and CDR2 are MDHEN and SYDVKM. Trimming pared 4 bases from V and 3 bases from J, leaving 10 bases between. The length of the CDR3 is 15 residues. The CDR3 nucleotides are TGTGCCAGCAGTTCCTACAGGGATGGGGCCAACGTCCTGACTTTC. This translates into CASSSYRDGANVLTF.

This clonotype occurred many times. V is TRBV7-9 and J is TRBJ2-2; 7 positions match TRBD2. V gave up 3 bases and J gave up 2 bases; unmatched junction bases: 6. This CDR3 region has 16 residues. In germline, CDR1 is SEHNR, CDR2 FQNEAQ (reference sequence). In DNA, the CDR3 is TGTGCCAGCAGCTTTTCATCTAGCGGAAACACCGGGGAGCTGTTTTTT. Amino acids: CASSFSSSGNTGELFF.

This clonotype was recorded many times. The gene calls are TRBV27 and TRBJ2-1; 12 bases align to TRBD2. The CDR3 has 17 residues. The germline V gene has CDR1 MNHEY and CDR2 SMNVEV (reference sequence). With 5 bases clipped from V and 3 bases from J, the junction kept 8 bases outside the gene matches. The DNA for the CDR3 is TGTGCCAGCAGTCTCTTGACTAGCGGGAGAATCTACAATGAGCAGTTCTTC. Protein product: CASSLLTSGRIYNEQFF.

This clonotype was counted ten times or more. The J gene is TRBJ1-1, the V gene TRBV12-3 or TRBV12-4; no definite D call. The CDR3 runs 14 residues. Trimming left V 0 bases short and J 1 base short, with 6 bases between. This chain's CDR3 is CASSLALRNTEAFF. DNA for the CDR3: TGTGCCAGCAGTTTAGCGCTTAGGAACACTGAAGCTTTCTTT.

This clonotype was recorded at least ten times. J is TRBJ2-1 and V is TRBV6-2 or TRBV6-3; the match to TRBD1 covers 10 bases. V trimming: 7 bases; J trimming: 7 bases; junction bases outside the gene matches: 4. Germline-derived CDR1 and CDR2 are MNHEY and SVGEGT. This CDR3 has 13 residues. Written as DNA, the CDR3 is TGTGCCAGCAAAGACAGGGGGCTTAATGAGCAGTTCTTC. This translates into CASKDRGLNEQFF.

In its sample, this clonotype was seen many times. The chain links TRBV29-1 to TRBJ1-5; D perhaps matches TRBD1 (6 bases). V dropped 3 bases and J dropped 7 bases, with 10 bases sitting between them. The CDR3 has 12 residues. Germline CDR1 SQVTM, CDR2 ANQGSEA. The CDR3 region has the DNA TGCAGCGTTGACAGGGGCATCCAGCCCCAGCATTTT. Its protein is CSVDRGIQPQHF.

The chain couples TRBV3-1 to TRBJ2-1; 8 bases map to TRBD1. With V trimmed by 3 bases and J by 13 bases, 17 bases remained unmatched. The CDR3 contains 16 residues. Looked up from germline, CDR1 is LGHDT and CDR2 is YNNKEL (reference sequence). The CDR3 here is CASSQWTGSLPMGQFF. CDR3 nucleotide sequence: TGTGCCAGCAGCCAGTGGACAGGGTCCCTCCCAATGGGACAGTTCTTC.

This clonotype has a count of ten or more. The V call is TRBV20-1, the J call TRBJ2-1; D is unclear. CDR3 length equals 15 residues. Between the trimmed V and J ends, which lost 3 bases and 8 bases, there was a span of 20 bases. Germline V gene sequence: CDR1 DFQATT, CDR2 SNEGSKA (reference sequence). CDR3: CSARMEPNRMHEQFF. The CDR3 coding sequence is TGCAGTGCTAGGATGGAGCCGAACAGAATGCATGAGCAGTTCTTC.

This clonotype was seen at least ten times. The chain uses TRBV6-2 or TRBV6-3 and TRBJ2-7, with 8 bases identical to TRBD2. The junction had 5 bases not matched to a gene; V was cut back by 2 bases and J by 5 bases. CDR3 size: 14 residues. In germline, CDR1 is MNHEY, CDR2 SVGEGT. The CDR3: CASSYREGFDEQYF. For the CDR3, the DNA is TGTGCCAGCAGTTACCGGGAGGGCTTCGACGAGCAGTACTTC.